The 16 T cell receptor beta chains below were found in one sample sequenced in a study of CD4 T cell repertoires in COVID-19. Clones were read by immunoSEQ multiplex PCR, and TCRdb kept only the in-frame ones, dropping some. The table lists fewer than 100,000 clones, 83% of them singletons. Source: CD4+ T cells from peripheral blood, taken after recovery from COVID-19. All receptors come from a human donor who had COVID-19.

This clone has just one count. The chain has TRBV18 and TRBJ2-1; 9 bases are shared with TRBD1. The junction had 12 bases not matched to a gene; V was cut back by 5 bases and J by 7 bases. Germline-derived CDR1 and CDR2 are KGHSH and LQKENI. The CDR3 runs 16 residues. The DNA of the CDR3 is TGTGCCAGCTCAGCTACCGGGACAGGGTACGGGAATGAGCAGTTCTTC. It encodes CASSATGTGYGNEQFF. The variable domain in full, with the rest retrieved from reference TRBV18 and TRBJ2-1, is NAGVMQNPRHLVRRRGQEARLRCSPMKGHSHVYWYRQLPEEGLKFMVYLQKENIIDESGMPKERFSAEFPKEGPSILRIQQVVRGDSAAYFCASSATGTGYGNEQFFGPGTRLTVL.

The chain joins TRBV18 to TRBJ2-3, with 9 positions matching TRBD2. V lost 2 bases, J lost 1 base, and 13 bases stayed unmatched. CDR3 length: 19 amino acids. Germline values: CDR1 KGHSH, CDR2 LQKENI. The CDR3 reads CASSPIPSGTVGRTDTQYF. The CDR3 bases are TGTGCCAGCTCACCAATTCCTAGCGGGACCGTAGGTCGCACAGATACGCAGTATTTT.

The chain carries TRBV7-6 and TRBJ2-1, with a possible D match to TRBD1 (5 bases). V lost 5 bases and J 5 bases, leaving 10 bases between the germline ends. This CDR3 spans 13 amino acids. Germline loops: CDR1 SGHVS, CDR2 FNYEAQ. Written as DNA, the CDR3 is TGTGCCAGCAGCCTAGACAGTGACAATGAGCAGTTCTTC. It codes for CASSLDSDNEQFF.

The rearrangement links TRBV3-1 (or the pseudogene TRBV3-2) to TRBJ2-5; D gene uncertain. The CDR3 length is 13 residues. In germline, CDR1 is LGHDT, CDR2 YNNKEL (reference sequence). Trimming removed 0 bases at V and 11 bases at J, with 13 bases between. The CDR3, as DNA: TGTGCCAGCAGCCAAGATCGTCAGGCGATTCAGTACTTC. Its protein is CASSQDRQAIQYF.

The CDR3 coding sequence is TGTGCCAGCAGCCGAACTAGCGGGGGGATCAACGAGCAGTACTTC. Protein: CASSRTSGGINEQYF. The rearrangement joins TRBV3-1 (or the pseudogene TRBV3-2) to TRBJ2-7; 12 bases match TRBD2. V was clipped by 4 bases and J by 5 bases; unmatched bases: 6. The CDR3 has 15 amino acids. Germline V gives CDR1 LGHDT, CDR2 YNNKEL (reference sequence).

This clone came up once. The chain links TRBV15 to TRBJ2-7; perhaps TRBD2 as D (7 bases). Germline V gene data show CDR1 as LNHNV and CDR2 as YYDKDF (reference sequence). The CDR3 covers 15 residues. Trimming stripped 1 base from V and 4 bases from J, with 14 bases between. The DNA for the CDR3 is TGTGCCACCAGCAGAGTGGGGGCGGGAGCGTACGAGCAGTACTTC. It codes for CATSRVGAGAYEQYF. Complete variable domain (other parts from reference TRBV15 and TRBJ2-7): DAMVIQNPRYQVTQFGKPVTLSCSQTLNHNVMYWYQQKSSQAPKLLFHYYDKDFNNEADTPDNFQSRRPNTSFCFLDIRSPGLGDTAMYLCATSRVGAGAYEQYFGPGTRLTVT.

This chain joins TRBV3-1 (or the pseudogene TRBV3-2) and TRBJ1-2; a possible D gene is TRBD1 (5 bases). The length of the CDR3 is 15 residues. Germline V CDR1 and CDR2: LGHDT, YNNKEL (reference sequence). With 0 bases removed from V and 3 bases from J, the gap between germline ends came to 11 bases. The chain's CDR3 is CASSQDLGGDYGYTF. CDR3 nucleotide sequence: TGTGCCAGCAGCCAAGATCTTGGGGGGGACTATGGCTACACCTTC.

V and J are TRBV11-2 and TRBJ1-2, with D unclear. V was shortened by 0 bases and J by 9 bases, with 14 bases between the two germline ends. Germline loops: CDR1 SGHAT, CDR2 FQNNGV. CDR3 length: 14 amino acids. Here the CDR3 DNA reads TGTGCCAGCAGCTTAGAAGTGTGGGGATACCGCTACACCTTC. Its translation is CASSLEVWGYRYTF.

The chain carries TRBV11-2 and TRBJ2-3; TRBD2 aligns across 12 bases. The V segment lost 5 bases and the J segment 0 bases; nucleotides outside the gene matches: 6. Germline values: CDR1 SGHAT, CDR2 FQNNGV. The CDR3 runs to 17 residues. CDR3 sequence: CASSPSGGAWSTDTQYF. As DNA, the CDR3 is TGTGCCAGCAGCCCTAGCGGGGGGGCCTGGAGCACAGATACGCAGTATTTT.

This chain joins TRBV19 and TRBJ2-2; the D gene is possibly TRBD2 (5 bases). V lost 7 bases to trimming and J lost 7 bases, with 13 bases between them. Germline V gene sequence: CDR1 LNHDA, CDR2 SQIVND (reference sequence). This CDR3 region has 13 residues. CDR3 bases: TGTGCCAGTACAGGTCGGGCGGGCGGGGAGCTGTTTTTT. The encoded protein is CASTGRAGGELFF.

This sequence joins TRBV27 and TRBJ2-7; possibly TRBD1 for D (6 bases). V gave up 6 bases and J gave up 4 bases, with 16 bases separating them. In germline, CDR1 is MNHEY, CDR2 SMNVEV (reference sequence). CDR3 length: 14 amino acids. CDR3 coding DNA: TGTGCCAGCAGCCTACAGGGTTTGGGGTACGAGCAGTACTTC. It encodes CASSLQGLGYEQYF.

This chain links TRBV9 with TRBJ2-1; D gene unclear. This CDR3 contains 15 residues. Between the trimmed V and J ends, which lost 6 bases and 0 bases, there was a span of 13 bases. The germline CDR1 and CDR2 sequences are SGDLS and YYNGEE. The CDR3 nucleotides are TGTGCCAGCACCCAGAGTCCGGGCTCCTACAATGAGCAGTTCTTC. This translates into CASTQSPGSYNEQFF.

This clone was observed a single time. This chain links TRBV19 with TRBJ1-6, with 9 bases lining up with TRBD1. The CDR3 is 17 residues long. Germline-derived CDR1 and CDR2 are LNHDA and SQIVND (reference sequence). V shed 6 bases, J shed 5 bases, and the junction held 11 bases outside the gene matches. In DNA form, the CDR3 reads TGTGCCAGTAGCCCGACAGGGGGGGTACTCAATAATTCACCCCTCCACTTT. Residues: CASSPTGGVLNNSPLHF.

This clone was counted only a few times. The chain employs TRBV28 and TRBJ2-7; D not resolved. V lost 3 bases and J 6 bases, leaving 9 bases between the germline ends. Per the germline V gene, CDR1 is MDHEN and CDR2 is SYDVKM. This CDR3 contains 12 residues. The CDR3 sequence: CASSFKAFEQYF. The CDR3 DNA reads TGTGCCAGCAGTTTTAAAGCGTTCGAGCAGTACTTC.

In nucleotides, the CDR3 is TGTGCCAGCAGCCCCACAGGCATATTTGAAGCTTTCTTT. Amino acid sequence: CASSPTGIFEAFF. The gene calls are TRBV7-2 and TRBJ1-1; possibly TRBD1 for D (5 bases). Germline loops: CDR1 SGHTA, CDR2 FQGNSA. This CDR3 has 13 amino acids. The V end was cut by 5 bases, the J end by 7 bases, with 14 bases between.

CDR3 loop: CASSQAGGNYEQYF. The CDR3 bases are TGTGCCAGCAGCCAAGCGGGCGGGAACTACGAGCAGTACTTC. The genes are TRBV4-2 and TRBJ2-7; D is possibly TRBD2 (6 bases). V dropped 1 base and J dropped 3 bases, with 10 bases sitting between them. The CDR3 sequence is 14 residues long. The germline gives CDR1 LGHNA, CDR2 YNFKEQ.